Listed below are T cell receptor beta chains from one sample, sequenced in a study of CD8 T cells in ankylosing spondylitis. TCRdb processed the 5' RACE reads anew with MiXCR; each CDR3 protein has one entry. The sample comprises approximately 150,000 distinct CDR3 sequences, roughly 44% of which are singletons, and roughly 15% rests with the top ten. The sequenced material came from synovial fluid, either unsorted or a sorted T cell fraction (not recorded which). The source is a male donor with ankylosing spondylitis. Both conserved end residues are trimmed from each CDR3. The order of the fields is V gene, clone size, J gene, CDR3 protein. For some rows the clone size is stated as once, few or many, or as a class when expanded; others skip it.

>TRBV28|-|TRBJ1-2
ASTDGTGGHYGYT
>TRBV12-3/TRBV12-4|few|TRBJ2-1
ASSVVVWPLNYNEQF
>TRBV4-2|-|TRBJ2-7
ASSQESGNGDEQY
>TRBV7-3|-|TRBJ2-2
ASSFPGWAGELF
>TRBV6-2/TRBV6-3|many|TRBJ2-5
ASSYGGGQETQY
>TRBV4-3|-|TRBJ2-3
ASSQDDRGHITDTQY
>TRBV5-1|-|TRBJ2-3
ASSFRRGKSDTQY
>TRBV20-1|-|TRBJ2-1
SASDGTDYNEQF
>TRBV5-6|-|TRBJ1-5
ASSFRGVTQPQH
>TRBV3-1|-|TRBJ2-2
ASSQRLAGVTAGELF
>TRBV28|many|TRBJ2-7
ASSLAGGLLASYEQY
>TRBV5-6|-|TRBJ2-1
ASSRRQGKVRVSYNEQF
>TRBV7-8|-|TRBJ2-7
ASSSPRDRTPYEQY
>TRBV5-6|few|TRBJ1-1
ASSLEAIRVPNTEAF
>TRBV27|-|TRBJ2-2
ASRGTLERELF
>TRBV19|-|TRBJ2-7
ASSIGGASYEQY
>TRBV2|-|TRBJ2-3
ASTRVRGPRSTQY
>TRBV29-1|few|TRBJ2-2
SVEMRGTGNTGELF
>TRBV28|-|TRBJ2-1
ASRNIQLAAYNEQF
>TRBV2|-|TRBJ1-2
ASSGTRSDGYT
>TRBV30|-|TRBJ2-5
AWSGDNGWETQY
>TRBV6-1|few|TRBJ2-1
ASTPATYNEQF
>TRBV27|-|TRBJ2-1
ASRALAGGYNEQF
>TRBV15|-|TRBJ1-1
ATSRGDSEAF
>TRBV20-1|-|TRBJ2-7
SARDRHLAGDSYEQY
>TRBV5-6|many|TRBJ2-5
ASSLARDKQETQY
>TRBV15|-|TRBJ2-1
ATSRDPQSYNEQF
>TRBV14|-|TRBJ2-7
ASSQEGYEQY
>TRBV7-9|many|TRBJ2-7
ASSPTTEASYEQY
>TRBV4-1|-|TRBJ2-1
ASSHWDRDNEQF
>TRBV15|few|TRBJ1-5
ATSEDGGASQPQH
>TRBV7-9|few|TRBJ2-4
ASASDPGGDIQY
>TRBV27|few|TRBJ2-5
ASRTPREGETQY
>TRBV12-3/TRBV12-4|once|TRBJ1-2
ASSFGGHGYT